This passage covers 17 T cell receptor beta chains from one sample sequenced in a study of neurological immune-mediated disorders. Each CDR3 protein gets one entry after TCRdb re-called the 5' RACE reads with MiXCR. The table includes fewer than 50,000 distinct CDR3 sequences, about 13% detected once. Sample time point: longitudinal time-point 3. Sequenced sample: PBMCs. The source of these receptors is a male donor with HTLV-1-associated myelopathy (HAM/TSP).

This clonotype has ten or more counts. This chain connects TRBV6-6 to TRBJ1-6, with TRBD1 matching over 9 bases. V was pared by 5 bases and J by 9 bases, with 5 bases of the junction left unmatched. CDR1 is MNHNY, CDR2 SVGAGI, per germline (reference sequence). This CDR3 has 14 residues. The CDR3 loop reads CASSPTGGSSPLHF. CDR3 nucleotides: TGTGCCAGCAGTCCGACAGGGGGTTCTTCACCCCTCCACTTT.

This clonotype came up many times. The J gene is TRBJ2-5, the V gene TRBV7-8; 11 nucleotides agree with TRBD2. J lost 3 bases, V lost 0 bases, and 3 bases had no gene match. This CDR3 region has 16 residues. Germline values: CDR1 SGHVS, CDR2 FQNEAQ. The CDR3 region is CASSLAGSGGEETQYF. The CDR3 nucleotides read TGTGCCAGCAGCTTAGCTGGTAGCGGGGGGGAAGAGACCCAGTACTTC. Based on the CDR3 plus reference TRBV7-8 and TRBJ2-5, the full variable domain is GAGVSQSPRYKVAKRGQDVALRCDPISGHVSLFWYQQALGQGPEFLTYFQNEAQLDKSGLPSDRFFAERPEGSVSTLKIQRTQQEDSAVYLCASSLAGSGGEETQYFGPGTRLLVL.

This clonotype occurred many times. The chain combines TRBV5-1 with TRBJ2-7; 7 bases are shared with TRBD1. With 4 bases clipped from V and 3 bases from J, the junction kept 7 bases outside the gene matches. The CDR3 length is 14 residues. Germline V gene sequence: CDR1 SGHRS, CDR2 YFSETQ. CDR3: CASSPGQKYYEQYF. Here the CDR3 DNA reads TGCGCCAGCAGCCCGGGACAGAAATACTACGAGCAGTACTTC.

The table lists this clonotype with many counts. V gene TRBV12-3 or TRBV12-4 combines with J gene TRBJ1-1, with D unclear. The CDR3 covers 14 residues. The V end was cut by 6 bases, the J end by 4 bases, with 15 bases between. CDR3 sequence reads: CASSPQLWGTEAFF. The DNA for the CDR3 is TGTGCCAGCAGCCCACAACTTTGGGGCACTGAAGCTTTCTTT.

The V gene is TRBV5-6, the J gene TRBJ2-7; D not certain. The length of the CDR3 is 14 residues. The germline V and J ends were trimmed by 1 base and 2 bases, with 10 bases remaining between them. Germline CDR1 reads SGHDT; CDR2 reads YYEEEE. CDR3 residues: CASSLPGATYEQYF. The CDR3 DNA sequence: TGTGCCAGCAGCTTGCCAGGAGCTACCTACGAGCAGTACTTC.

The sample holds a few counts of this clonotype. The chain is built from TRBV5-1 and TRBJ1-2; TRBD1 is a possible D gene (6 bases). The CDR3 loop spans 14 amino acids. Between the trimmed V and J ends, which lost 4 bases and 7 bases, there was a span of 17 bases. Germline V CDR1 and CDR2: SGHRS, YFSETQ. CDR3 nucleotides: TGCGCCAGCAGCGCACAGGGAATTAGCCCTGGCTACACCTTC. It yields the protein CASSAQGISPGYTF.

Only a few counts were recorded for this clonotype. A much larger clone differs from this one at a single base, so this may be a read error. J is TRBJ2-1 and V is TRBV5-1, with 12 bases matching TRBD2. Trimming removed 3 bases from V and 5 bases from J; junction bases left unmatched: 6. The CDR3 has 16 amino acids. Looked up from germline, CDR1 is SGHRS and CDR2 is YFSETQ. CDR3 protein: CASSYLAGGPHNEQFF. CDR3 DNA: TGCGCCAGCAGCTATCTAGCGGGGGGGCCCCACAATGAGCAGTTCTTC.

The rearrangement joins TRBV7-2 to TRBJ1-5; 7 bases agree with TRBD1. Looked up from germline, CDR1 is SGHTA and CDR2 is FQGNSA. After removal of 5 bases from V and 5 bases from J, the junction contained 3 bases not matched to a gene. This CDR3 is built from 13 residues. The CDR3, as DNA: TGTGCCAGCAGCCGAACAGGGGATCAGCCCCAGCATTTT. Its protein product is CASSRTGDQPQHF.

On this clonotype: Since a much larger clone is just one base distant, this may be a read error. The J gene is TRBJ2-1, the V gene TRBV14, with D maybe TRBD1 (5 bases). Germline V gene lookup returns CDR1 SGHDN and CDR2 FVKESK. CDR3 size: 15 residues. This CDR3 reads CVSSQTAKNLYEQFF. Here the CDR3 DNA reads TGTGTCAGCAGCCAGACAGCCAAAAACCTCTATGAGCAGTTCTTC. The full variable domain, in which reference TRBV14 and TRBJ2-1 provide the parts outside the CDR3, is EAGVTQFPSHSVIEKGQTVTLRCDPISGHDNLYWYRRVMGKEIKFLLHFVKESKQDESGMPNNRFLAERTGGTYSTLKVQPAELEDSGVYFCVSSQTAKNLYEQFFGPGTRLTVL.

In its sample, this clonotype was seen many times. The J gene is TRBJ2-1, the V gene TRBV27, with 8 positions matching TRBD1. This CDR3 is built from 15 residues. Germline CDR1 reads MNHEY; CDR2 reads SMNVEV (reference sequence). V lost 5 bases, J lost 7 bases, and 10 bases stayed unmatched. The CDR3 coding sequence is TGTGCCAGCAGTGTATACCAGGGGGCTGGGAATGAGCAGTTCTTC. This encodes CASSVYQGAGNEQFF.

This clonotype was recorded at least ten times. The V call is TRBV27, the J call TRBJ1-2; D is possibly TRBD1 (6 bases). The CDR3 is 15 amino acids. The germline gives CDR1 MNHEY, CDR2 SMNVEV (reference sequence). The germline V and J ends were trimmed by 8 bases and 3 bases, with 19 bases remaining between them. The CDR3 nucleotides read TGTGCCAGCCCCGAAAGGGGAGGGGGGGACTATGGCTACACCTTC. Translating it yields CASPERGGGDYGYTF.

This clonotype was observed many times. This chain joins TRBV5-1 and TRBJ2-1; 9 bases map to TRBD1. This CDR3 comprises 14 residues. V was clipped by 4 bases and J by 5 bases; unmatched bases: 4. Germline CDR1 is SGHRS and CDR2 is YFSETQ. The CDR3 spells CASSPDRGNNEQFF. The CDR3 DNA is TGCGCCAGCAGCCCGGACAGGGGTAACAATGAGCAGTTCTTC. Variable domain in full (rest from reference TRBV5-1 and TRBJ2-1): KAGVTQTPRYLIKTRGQQVTLSCSPISGHRSVSWYQQTPGQGLQFLFEYFSETQRNKGNFPGRFSGRQFSNSRSEMNVSTLELGDSALYLCASSPDRGNNEQFFGPGTRLTVL.

The rearrangement joins TRBV18 to TRBJ1-1; 9 bases fit TRBD1. V lost 3 bases to trimming and J lost 1 base; unmatched junction nucleotides: 6. CDR3 length equals 16 residues. Per germline, CDR1 KGHSH and CDR2 LQKENI. CDR3 in amino acids: CASSPLDRGTNTEAFF. In nucleotides, the CDR3 is TGTGCCAGCTCACCCTTGGACAGGGGTACGAACACTGAAGCTTTCTTT.

This clonotype was detected ten times or more. V gene TRBV10-3 combines with J gene TRBJ1-2; maybe TRBD1 (5 bases). Germline CDR1 is ENHRY and CDR2 is SYGVKD. The CDR3 is 13 residues long. Between the trimmed V and J ends, which lost 0 bases and 14 bases, there was a span of 16 bases. CDR3 DNA sequence: TGTGCCATCAGTGAGTCGACCGGGACCAGGCAGACCTTC. Translated, it gives CAISESTGTRQTF.

This clonotype was found many times. The chain joins TRBV20-1 to TRBJ1-2; D possibly corresponds to TRBD1 (5 bases). Germline V CDR1 and CDR2: DFQATT, SNEGSKA (reference sequence). V lost 2 bases to trimming and J lost 4 bases, with 8 bases between them. CDR3 length equals 12 residues. The CDR3 loop reads CSARMTAYGYTF. CDR3 in DNA: TGCAGTGCTAGAATGACAGCCTATGGCTACACCTTC.

This clonotype has at least ten counts. The gene calls are TRBV5-5 and TRBJ1-5, with D possibly matching TRBD1 (6 bases). Germline lookup yields CDR1 SGHKS and CDR2 YYEKEE (reference sequence). Trimming shortened V by 0 bases and J by 0 bases, and 16 bases separated the two germline ends. This CDR3 is built from 18 residues. This chain's CDR3 is CASSLVDSLTHSNQPQHF. Here the CDR3 DNA reads TGTGCCAGCAGCTTGGTGGACAGTCTCACCCATAGCAATCAGCCCCAGCATTTT.

The sample holds many counts of this clonotype. This chain uses TRBV7-8 with TRBJ2-5; D perhaps matches TRBD2 (6 bases). The V end was cut by 1 base, the J end by 5 bases, with 14 bases between. The CDR3 length is 15 residues. Germline lookup yields CDR1 SGHVS and CDR2 FQNEAQ. The CDR3 loop reads CASSLGRGISETQYF. In nucleotides, the CDR3 is TGTGCCAGCAGCTTAGGGCGGGGTATTAGTGAGACCCAGTACTTC.